Sequencing of this T cell receptor (beta chain) was carried out in a study of blood T cell repertoires in COVID-19. V was clipped by 4 bases and J by 3 bases; unmatched bases: 12. The germline CDR1 and CDR2 sequences are SGDLS and YYNGEE. There are 19 residues in the CDR3. Individuals drawn from around 25 US areas were about 18 to 95 years old. Participants reported their clinical history, and cohort assignment relied on those reports. In the 2 weeks before study entry, exposed participants met a COVID-19 case, which was PCR-confirmed or clinician-diagnosed. Assay used: immunoSEQ multiplex PCR; TCRdb lists only in-frame clones, some missing. Among 300,000 to 350,000 clones, 90% to 95% were seen once, and the ten largest hold 3.5% to 5%.

This clonotype was sampled from a woman younger than 45 who had been exposed to COVID-19. The chain has TRBV9 and TRBJ2-1, with 14 bases that match TRBD2. The material sequenced was PBMCs or T cells enriched from blood (not recorded which). Here the CDR3 reads CASSSAPGLAGGFYNEQFF. The CDR3 DNA reads as TGTGCCAGCAGCTCAGCCCCCGGACTAGCGGGGGGTTTCTACAATGAGCAGTTCTTC.